This T cell receptor (beta chain) was retrieved from a study of post-analysis software for immune sequencing data. Study observations and caveats: Roughly five TRBV segments were significantly more frequent in patients than in controls. TRBV5-6, TRBV5-1 and TRBV20-1 were among these segments. The authors found that F measure strongly co-clustered same-batch samples.

Trimming pared 3 bases from V and 4 bases from J, leaving 13 bases between. The CDR3 is 14 residues long. Per the germline V gene, CDR1 is SGDLS and CDR2 is YYNGEE. Unique molecular identifiers had been added to the TCR beta cDNA libraries. MiXCR was run by TCRdb on the PCR reads, yielding one entry per CDR3 protein. The data hold about 210,000 distinct CDR3 sequences, with approximately 30% observed a single time. This clonotype was seen a few times. Antigen unknown. Sequenced: blood. The genes are TRBV9 and TRBJ2-5; possibly TRBD2 for D (6 bases). This clonotype originated in a girl between 2 and 17 years old with multiple sclerosis. The CDR3 DNA reads as TGTGCCAGCAGCGGAGGGACCGGGAGAGAGACCCAGTACTTC. Translating it yields CASSGGTGRETQYF.